The 4 T cell receptor beta chains in this list originate from one sample, sequenced in a study of blood T cell repertoires in COVID-19. Here immunoSEQ multiplex PCR was the method, and the copy in TCRdb shows in-frame clones only, minus some. The sample holds approximately 300,000 clones, roughly 90% seen once. The material sequenced was peripheral blood. These receptors were collected from a man in his late teens or twenties who had recovered from COVID-19.

V and J are TRBV19 and TRBJ2-6; possible D gene TRBD2, 5 bases. Trimming stripped 3 bases from V and 2 bases from J, with 8 bases between. Germline lookup yields CDR1 LNHDA and CDR2 SQIVND (reference sequence). The CDR3 sequence is 15 residues long. CDR3 amino acids: CASSMQLAGANVLTF. CDR3 coding DNA: TGTGCCAGTAGTATGCAACTAGCTGGGGCCAACGTCCTGACTTTC.

The J gene is TRBJ1-2, the V gene TRBV7-2; D unresolved. In germline, CDR1 is SGHTA, CDR2 FQGNSA. The V end was cut by 0 bases, the J end by 4 bases, with 12 bases between. The CDR3 runs 15 residues. The chain's CDR3 is CASSLAFGSVYGYTF. The CDR3 DNA is TGTGCCAGCAGCTTAGCGTTTGGCAGTGTCTATGGCTACACCTTC.

J is TRBJ2-7 and V is TRBV5-1; 12 bases map to TRBD2. V was pared by 4 bases and J by 7 bases, with 9 bases of the junction left unmatched. The length of the CDR3 is 15 residues. CDR1 is SGHRS and CDR2 is YFSETQ in the germline V gene. CDR3 nucleotide sequence: TGCGCCAGCAGCCTTCGACTAGCGGGAGCGTCAGAGCAGTACTTC. Its translation: CASSLRLAGASEQYF.

This sequence joins TRBV6-5 and TRBJ1-2; 7 nucleotides agree with TRBD1. The CDR3 contains 13 residues. J gave up 8 bases and V 6 bases, and 9 bases lay outside the gene matches. Germline V gene sequence: CDR1 MNHEY, CDR2 SVGAGI. As DNA, the CDR3 is TGTGCCAGCAGGGCGGGACCCAGGGGGGGCTACACCTTC. Translation: CASRAGPRGGYTF.